This is a list of T cell receptor beta chains from one sample in a study of post-analysis software for immune sequencing data. TCRdb analysed the PCR reads with MiXCR anew, one entry per CDR3 protein. The sample yields over 700,000 distinct CDR3 sequences, around 27% seen once. The source material was blood. These receptors were obtained from a girl aged 10 to 17 with multiple sclerosis. Both conserved end residues are part of each CDR3. Each record gives: V gene, D gene, J gene, clone size, CDR3 protein, CDR3 DNA. D genes are given only for firm matches. Only part of the rows carry a size: once, few, many, or a class if the clone is expanded.

TRBV6-1,TRBD1,TRBJ1-6,-,CASRKGQGLNSPLHF,TGTGCCAGCAGGAAAGGACAGGGGTTAAATTCACCCCTCCACTTT
TRBV6-5,-,TRBJ2-7,-,CASSSRGPSSEQYF,TGTGCCAGCAGTTCCCGGGGGCCATCCTCCGAGCAGTACTTC
TRBV9,TRBD2,TRBJ2-7,few,CASSGSTSPSYEQYF,TGTGCCAGCAGCGGTTCGACTAGCCCGTCCTACGAGCAGTACTTC
TRBV7-2,TRBD2,TRBJ2-7,few,CASSNLGGGIHEQYF,TGTGCCAGCAGCAACCTGGGGGGGGGAATCCACGAGCAGTACTTC
TRBV20-1,TRBD1,TRBJ2-4,many,CSADPGQALNIQYF,TGCAGTGCTGATCCGGGACAGGCCTTAAACATTCAGTACTTC
TRBV4-3,-,TRBJ2-7,many,CASSQESGREQYF,TGCGCCAGCAGCCAAGAGAGTGGCCGAGAGCAGTACTTC
TRBV28,TRBD2,TRBJ2-1,-,CASSLFLAGGLYNEQFF,TGTGCCAGCAGTTTATTCCTAGCGGGGGGCCTCTACAATGAGCAGTTCTTC
TRBV28,-,TRBJ2-3,-,CASSTYPSTDTQYF,TGTGCCAGCAGTACCTACCCCAGCACAGATACGCAGTATTTT
TRBV12-3/TRBV12-4,TRBD2,TRBJ2-1,-,CASSPGGSFLGSYNEQFF,TGTGCCAGCAGTCCAGGCGGGAGCTTCCTCGGCTCCTACAATGAGCAGTTCTTC
TRBV3-1,-,TRBJ2-1,-,CASSHGLASPAAQQFF,TGTGCCAGCAGCCACGGCCTAGCGTCACCCGCAGCCCAGCAGTTCTTC
TRBV28,-,TRBJ2-5,many,CASSSDGETQYF,TGTGCCAGCAGTTCCGACGGGGAGACCCAGTACTTC
TRBV5-4,-,TRBJ1-1,-,CASSLGGVGWNTEAFF,TGTGCCAGCAGCTTGGGGGGTGTGGGATGGAACACTGAAGCTTTCTTT
TRBV6-2/TRBV6-3,-,TRBJ2-7,-,CASRNPTGRIYEQYF,TGTGCCAGCAGAAACCCAACAGGGAGAATCTACGAGCAGTACTTC
TRBV28,-,TRBJ2-1,-,CASSSTRSYNEQFF,TGTGCCAGCAGTTCAACTAGGTCCTACAATGAGCAGTTCTTC